Given below is one T cell receptor (beta chain) in context. Its specificity is not known. In germline, CDR1 is SNHLY, CDR2 FYNNEI. Trimming cost V 8 bases and J 2 bases; bases outside gene matches: 13. The CDR3 spans 17 residues. cDNA prepared by RNA extraction and subsequent reverse transcription served as the template for sequencing. The table came from immunoSEQ multiplex PCR; TCRdb's copy has only in-frame clones and leaves some out. The sample holds approximately 100,000 clones, just under 60% seen once. This entry belongs to a study of CD8+ T cells in alopecia areata. General study results and limits: Tofacitinib delivered significant drops in scalp clonality and in expanded CD8+ clones among the top 100.

Stated treatment: oral pan-JAK inhibitor, 5-10 mg twice daily. The input for sequencing was CD8+ T cells sorted from blood, taken at approximately week 60, from a patient treated with tofacitinib. The chain couples TRBV2 to TRBJ2-2; 8 bases line up with TRBD2. The TCR comes from a human donor with alopecia areata. This CDR3 reads CASFDRLTSANTGELFF. The CDR3 nucleotides read TGTGCCAGCTTCGATCGGTTGACTAGCGCTAACACCGGGGAGCTGTTTTTT. Together with reference TRBV2 and TRBJ2-2, the CDR3 gives the full variable domain: EPEVTQTPSHQVTQMGQEVILRCVPISNHLYFYWYRQILGQKVEFLVSFYNNEISEKSEIFDDQFSVERPDGSNFTLKIRSTKLEDSAMYFCASFDRLTSANTGELFFGEGSRLTVL.